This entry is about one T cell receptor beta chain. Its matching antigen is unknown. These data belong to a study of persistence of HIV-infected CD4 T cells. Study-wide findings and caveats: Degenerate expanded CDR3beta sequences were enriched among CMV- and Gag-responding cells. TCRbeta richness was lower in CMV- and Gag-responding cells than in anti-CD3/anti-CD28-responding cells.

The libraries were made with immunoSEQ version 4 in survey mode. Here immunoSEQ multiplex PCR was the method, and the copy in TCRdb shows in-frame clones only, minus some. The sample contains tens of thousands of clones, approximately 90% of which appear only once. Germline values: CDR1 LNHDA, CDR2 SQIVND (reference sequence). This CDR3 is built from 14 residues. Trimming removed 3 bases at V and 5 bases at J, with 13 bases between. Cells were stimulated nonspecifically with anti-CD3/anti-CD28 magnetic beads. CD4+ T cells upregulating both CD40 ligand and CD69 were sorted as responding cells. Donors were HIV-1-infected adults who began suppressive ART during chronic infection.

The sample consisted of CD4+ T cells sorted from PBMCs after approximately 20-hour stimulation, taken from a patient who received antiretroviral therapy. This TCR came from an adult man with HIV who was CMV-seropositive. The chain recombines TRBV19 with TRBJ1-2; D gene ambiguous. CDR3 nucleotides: TGTGCCAGTAGTATTGGCCGTTCGGGGTATGGCTACACCTTC. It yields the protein CASSIGRSGYGYTF.